This TCR beta chain originates from a study of T cells and Merkel cell carcinoma outcomes. Findings and limits, study-wide: Reportedly, T-cell repertoire with density predicts Merkel cell carcinoma outcomes.

Notes on this clone: No antigen is known for it.

Sequencing used immunoSEQ multiplex PCR; TCRdb keeps in-frame clones, though not all of them. The data contain over a thousand clones, 80% to 95% of them singletons. The CDR3 covers 11 residues. The genes are TRBV21-1 and TRBJ1-5; the table assigns TRBD1, which was not confirmed against the DNA. TRBV21-1 is classified as a pseudogene. Specimen: tumor tissue from Merkel cell carcinoma. The receptor's source is a human donor with Merkel cell carcinoma. Written as DNA, the CDR3 is TGTGCCAGCAAGGGGGATCAGCCCCAGCATTTT. Encoded protein: CASKGDQPQHF.